These 28 T cell receptor beta chains came from one sample sequenced in a study of post-analysis software for immune sequencing data. Study findings and constraints: With TRBV5-6, TRBV5-1 and TRBV20-1 included, about five TRBV segments were more frequent in patients than in controls.

The antigens these receptors bind are not known. TCR beta cDNA libraries had unique molecular identifiers. TCRdb ran MiXCR on the PCR reads and lists one entry per CDR3 protein. The repertoire holds 450,000 to 650,000 distinct CDR3 sequences, with about 40% as singletons. Sequences were obtained from blood. The source is a girl under 18 with multiple sclerosis.

This clonotype was counted a few times. The chain joins TRBV27 to TRBJ1-2; TRBD1 is a possible D gene (5 bases). Germline assignment: CDR1 MNHEY and CDR2 SMNVEV (reference sequence). This CDR3 contains 17 residues. V shed 3 bases and J shed 4 bases, with 21 bases lying between them. CDR3 DNA: TGTGCCAGCAGTTTTATGCTCCGGAGAGGGGTCCGCTATGGCTACACCTTC. This encodes CASSFMLRRGVRYGYTF.

The J gene is TRBJ2-1, the V gene TRBV7-3; 7 bases are a match to TRBD1. The DNA end lines up better with TRBJ2-7; the J call may be wrong. From germline, CDR1 is SGHTA and CDR2 FQGTGA. This CDR3 region has 15 residues. The CDR3 DNA reads TGTGCCAGCAGCCCGACCGGGACAGCACACAATGAGCAGTACTTC. Translated, it gives CASSPTGTAHNEQYF.

The sample holds a few counts of this clonotype. The genes are TRBV5-1 and TRBJ1-1, with D possibly TRBD1 on 5 matching bases. Trimming stripped 5 bases from V and 8 bases from J, with 16 bases between. The CDR3 covers 13 residues. CDR1 SGHRS and CDR2 YFSETQ come from the germline V gene. CDR3 bases: TGCGCCAGCAGGCACGAAGGTGGGGGAGAAGCTTTCTTT. The encoded protein is CASRHEGGGEAFF.

This chain joins TRBV6-5 and TRBJ2-7, with TRBD1 matching 9 bases. The germline V gene encodes CDR1 MNHEY and CDR2 SVGAGI. V dropped 2 bases and J dropped 3; count of bases not matched to a gene: 5. This CDR3 contains 15 residues. Here the CDR3 DNA reads TGTGCCAGCAGTTACCGGACAGGGGCACTCTACGAGCAGTACTTC. Protein: CASSYRTGALYEQYF.

This clonotype has only a few counts. The chain carries TRBV10-3 and TRBJ2-4; a weak D match, TRBD2 (6 bases). The ends were cut back, 9 bases at V and 13 bases at J, with 19 bases in the middle. Germline V gene lookup returns CDR1 ENHRY and CDR2 SYGVKD. This CDR3 has 12 residues. CDR3 bases: TGTGCCATGGGGTCTAGGACGGGAGAGCAGTACTTC. Translated, it gives CAMGSRTGEQYF.

The sample holds a few counts of this clonotype. The CDR3 DNA reads as TGTGCCAGCAGACGGACTAGCGGGGGGCCAGATACGCAGTATTTT. It encodes CASRRTSGGPDTQYF. This chain links TRBV6-5 with TRBJ2-3; 14 nucleotides line up with TRBD2. This CDR3 has 15 amino acids. Germline CDR1 is MNHEY and CDR2 is SVGAGI. J gave up 4 bases and V 6 bases, and 3 bases lay outside the gene matches.

This chain connects TRBV29-1 to TRBJ1-1; D gene uncertain. With 4 bases removed from V and 2 bases from J, the gap between germline ends came to 8 bases. The CDR3 has 12 amino acids. Germline CDR1 SQVTM, CDR2 ANQGSEA. The CDR3 here is CSVVGDNTEAFF. The CDR3 nucleotides read TGCAGCGTTGTCGGGGATAACACTGAAGCTTTCTTT.

The genes are TRBV29-1 and TRBJ2-1; D not resolved. V shed 6 bases and J shed 5 bases, with 5 bases lying between them. CDR1 is SQVTM, CDR2 ANQGSEA, per germline. The CDR3 is 10 amino acids. Written as DNA, the CDR3 is TGCAGCGTACTTGACAATGAGCAGTTCTTC. It translates to CSVLDNEQFF.

This clonotype turned up a few times. The chain recombines TRBV27 with TRBJ1-2; 8 positions match TRBD1. CDR1 and CDR2 from the germline V gene are MNHEY and SMNVEV (reference sequence). The V and J ends lost 0 bases and 4 bases, in that order; junction bases with no gene match: 7. The CDR3 runs to 16 residues. The CDR3 loop is CASSLSNTGGGYGYTF. CDR3 DNA: TGTGCCAGCAGTTTATCCAACACAGGGGGTGGCTATGGCTACACCTTC.

This chain uses TRBV6-1 with TRBJ2-7; perhaps TRBD1 as D (6 bases). The CDR3 runs 15 residues. CDR1 and CDR2 from the germline V gene are MNHNS and SASEGT. V was clipped by 1 base and J by 1 base, with 11 bases between them. This CDR3 is CASSEERTDSYEQYF. CDR3 in DNA: TGTGCCAGCAGTGAAGAGAGGACAGATTCCTACGAGCAGTACTTC.

This clonotype appeared a few times. The V gene is TRBV5-5, the J gene TRBJ2-7; D is perhaps TRBD1 (6 bases). Germline V gene lookup returns CDR1 SGHKS and CDR2 YYEKEE (reference sequence). The ends were cut back, 3 bases at V and 3 bases at J, with 13 bases in the middle. This CDR3 is built from 14 residues. As DNA, the CDR3 is TGTGCCAGCAGCTCAGGGGTGTCGGACTACGAGCAGTACTTC. It encodes CASSSGVSDYEQYF.

CDR3 sequence reads: CASSSGLAEYNEQFF. The CDR3 DNA sequence: TGTGCCAGCAGTTCGGGACTAGCGGAGTACAATGAGCAGTTCTTC. The chain employs TRBV6-5 and TRBJ2-1; 11 positions match TRBD2. The CDR3 runs to 15 residues. V shed 4 bases and J 4 bases; nucleotides not matched to a gene: 3. Germline lookup yields CDR1 MNHEY and CDR2 SVGAGI.

This clonotype was found a few times. The J gene is TRBJ2-7, the V gene TRBV20-1, with D possibly matching TRBD1 (5 bases). Germline V gene sequence: CDR1 DFQATT, CDR2 SNEGSKA (reference sequence). The CDR3 totals 14 residues. V was pared by 3 bases and J by 2 bases, with 14 bases between. The CDR3 sequence: CSASPRQTPYEQYF. CDR3 DNA: TGCAGTGCTAGCCCGAGACAGACCCCCTACGAGCAGTACTTC.

This clonotype has only a few counts. V usage is TRBV5-1 and J usage is TRBJ2-5; TRBD1 agrees at 9 bases. J was trimmed by 5 bases and V by 2 bases; bases with no gene match: 7. The CDR3 runs 15 residues. CDR1 is SGHRS and CDR2 is YFSETQ in the germline V gene. The chain's CDR3 is CASSLLTGGGETQYF. CDR3 in DNA: TGCGCCAGCAGCTTATTGACAGGGGGTGGCGAGACCCAGTACTTC.

This clonotype was counted between two and nine times. The gene calls are TRBV6-5 and TRBJ1-1; D call uncertain. The V and J ends lost 6 bases and 8 bases respectively, with 16 bases between them. The CDR3 has 13 residues. Germline V gives CDR1 MNHEY, CDR2 SVGAGI. In DNA, the CDR3 is TGTGCCAGCAGCCCTCGTAAGGAGACAGAAGCTTTCTTT. It translates to CASSPRKETEAFF.

The V gene is TRBV24-1, the J gene TRBJ2-1; D remains ambiguous. The V end was cut by 1 base, the J end by 4 bases, with 13 bases between. Germline V gene lookup returns CDR1 KGHDR and CDR2 SFDVKD. The CDR3 runs 16 residues. The DNA of the CDR3 is TGTGCCACCAGTGATTTTACCTCAGGAAGGTACAATGAGCAGTTCTTC. Translating gives CATSDFTSGRYNEQFF.

This chain uses TRBV5-1 with TRBJ2-1, with 13 bases aligning to TRBD2. CDR1 and CDR2 (germline): SGHRS, YFSETQ. After removal of 0 bases from V and 7 bases from J, the junction contained 7 bases not matched to a gene. The CDR3 length is 17 residues. DNA of the CDR3: TGCGCCAGCAGCTTGGGACAACTAGCGGGGGGGCTGAATGAGCAGTTCTTC. It codes for CASSLGQLAGGLNEQFF.

The chain links TRBV20-1 to TRBJ2-5; D unresolved. Germline CDR1 and CDR2: DFQATT and SNEGSKA (reference sequence). With 0 bases removed from V and 3 bases from J, the gap between germline ends came to 8 bases. The CDR3 runs 13 residues. The CDR3 spells CSARDPPEETQYF. In nucleotides, the CDR3 is TGCAGTGCTAGAGATCCCCCGGAAGAGACCCAGTACTTC.

J is TRBJ1-2 and V is TRBV30; D may be TRBD1 (5 bases). The ends were cut back, 0 bases at V and 7 bases at J, with 12 bases in the middle. In germline, CDR1 is GTSNPN, CDR2 SVGIG (reference sequence). The CDR3 is made up of 13 amino acids. The CDR3 nucleotides read TGTGCCTGGAGTGTGGGGGAACGAGGTGGCTACACCTTC. This codes for CAWSVGERGGYTF.

In the case of this clonotype: Given a much more abundant clone one base away, this may be a read error. J is TRBJ2-1 and V is TRBV6-5; D ambiguous. The end of the DNA aligns better with TRBJ2-7, so the J call may be wrong. CDR3 length equals 13 residues. Germline V gives CDR1 MNHEY, CDR2 SVGAGI. CDR3 amino acids: CASSYGSYNEQYF. Written as DNA, the CDR3 is TGTGCCAGCAGTTACGGAAGCTACAATGAGCAGTACTTC.

This clonotype was seen more than once but under ten times. This could be a read error, since a much larger clone is one nucleotide away. V usage is TRBV10-3 and J usage is TRBJ2-6; a weak D match, TRBD1 (6 bases). The CDR3 has 17 residues. From germline, CDR1 is ENHRY and CDR2 SYGVKD. Trimming pared 2 bases from V and 2 bases from J, leaving 13 bases between. The CDR3 DNA reads TGTGCCATCAGTGAGGGTCAGAAGGGGGCTGGGGCCAACGTCCTGACTTTC. This gives the protein CAISEGQKGAGANVLTF.

The chain carries TRBV6-1 and TRBJ1-1; perhaps TRBD1 as D (6 bases). Trimming removed 4 bases at V and 6 bases at J, with 18 bases between. The CDR3 is 15 amino acids. Germline CDR1 and CDR2: MNHNS and SASEGT. CDR3 region: CASSVRNREIAEAFF. CDR3 DNA: TGTGCCAGCAGTGTCCGGAACAGGGAAATTGCTGAAGCTTTCTTT.

The genes are TRBV29-1 and TRBJ2-3, with 9 bases lining up with TRBD2. J was trimmed by 1 base and V by 4 bases; bases with no gene match: 3. CDR1 is SQVTM and CDR2 is ANQGSEA in the germline V gene. This CDR3 spans 14 amino acids. CDR3 sequence: CSVASGAGTDTQYF. CDR3 nucleotides: TGCAGCGTTGCTAGCGGGGCCGGCACAGATACGCAGTATTTT.

This rearrangement joins TRBV5-1 to TRBJ2-1; 10 nucleotides align to TRBD2. CDR3 length equals 17 residues. Germline CDR1 and CDR2: SGHRS and YFSETQ. J lost 7 bases, V lost 6 bases, and 16 bases had no gene match. The CDR3 reads CASKGLAGELLGNEQFF. The CDR3 nucleotides are TGCGCCAGCAAGGGTCTAGCGGGGGAACTGTTGGGAAATGAGCAGTTCTTC.

The chain recombines TRBV4-1 with TRBJ1-1, with no clear D. Looked up from germline, CDR1 is MGHRA and CDR2 is YSYEKL. V was pared by 2 bases and J by 1 base, with 8 bases between. This CDR3 comprises 14 residues. CDR3 loop: CASSQPTTNTEAFF. CDR3 bases: TGCGCCAGCAGCCAACCAACAACGAACACTGAAGCTTTCTTT.

The rearrangement joins TRBV7-6 to TRBJ2-4; D is uncertain. The end of the DNA is better explained by TRBJ2-7, so the J call may be wrong. Germline values: CDR1 SGHVS, CDR2 FNYEAQ. This CDR3 comprises 15 residues. CDR3 sequence: CASSLDPEFSYEQYF. The CDR3 DNA reads as TGTGCCAGCAGCTTAGATCCGGAGTTCTCCTACGAGCAGTACTTC.

This sequence joins TRBV7-9 and TRBJ2-1, with 14 bases matching TRBD2. Germline CDR1 reads SEHNR; CDR2 reads FQNEAQ (reference sequence). With 5 bases clipped from V and 7 bases from J, the junction kept 13 bases outside the gene matches. CDR3 size: 18 residues. DNA of the CDR3: TGTGCCAGCAGCAGAAAACAAAGACTAGCGGGAGGGCGGAATGAGCAGTTCTTC. Its protein is CASSRKQRLAGGRNEQFF. The complete variable domain, with remaining parts taken from reference TRBV7-9 and TRBJ2-1, reads DTGVSQNPRHKITKRGQNVTFRCDPISEHNRLYWYRQTLGQGPEFLTYFQNEAQLEKSRLLSDRFSAERPKGSFSTLEIQRTEQGDSAMYLCASSRKQRLAGGRNEQFFGPGTRLTVL.

This clonotype was recorded a few times. The chain combines TRBV12-3 or TRBV12-4 with TRBJ2-1; 9 nucleotides line up with TRBD2. The CDR3 contains 13 residues. Trimming cost V 8 bases and J 3 bases; bases outside gene matches: 2. The CDR3 spells CASGSGSYNEQFF. DNA of the CDR3: TGTGCCAGCGGTAGCGGGAGCTACAATGAGCAGTTCTTC.